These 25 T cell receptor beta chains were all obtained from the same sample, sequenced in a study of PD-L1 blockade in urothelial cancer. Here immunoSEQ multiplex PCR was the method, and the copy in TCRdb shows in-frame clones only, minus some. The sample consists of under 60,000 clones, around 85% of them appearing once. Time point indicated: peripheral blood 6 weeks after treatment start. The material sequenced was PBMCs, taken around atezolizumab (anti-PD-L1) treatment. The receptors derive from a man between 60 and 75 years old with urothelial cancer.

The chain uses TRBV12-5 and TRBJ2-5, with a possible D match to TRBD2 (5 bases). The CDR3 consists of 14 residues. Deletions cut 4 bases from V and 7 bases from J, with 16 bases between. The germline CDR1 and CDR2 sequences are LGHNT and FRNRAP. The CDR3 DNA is TGTGCTAGTGGTTCCTGGACTGCCTCCCGGACCCAGTACTTC. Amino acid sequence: CASGSWTASRTQYF.

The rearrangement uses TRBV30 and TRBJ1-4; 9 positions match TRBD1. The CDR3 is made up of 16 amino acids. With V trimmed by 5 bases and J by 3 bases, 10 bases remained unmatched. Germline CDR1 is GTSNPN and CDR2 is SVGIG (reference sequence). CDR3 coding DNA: TGTGCCTGGGCGGACAGGGGCTCTCTATCTAATGAAAAACTGTTTTTT. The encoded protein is CAWADRGSLSNEKLFF. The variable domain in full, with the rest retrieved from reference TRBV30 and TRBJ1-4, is SQTIHQWPATLVQPVGSPLSLECTVEGTSNPNLYWYRQAAGRGLQLLFYSVGIGQISSEVPQNLSASRPQDRQFILSSKKLLLSDSGFYLCAWADRGSLSNEKLFFGSGTQLSVL.

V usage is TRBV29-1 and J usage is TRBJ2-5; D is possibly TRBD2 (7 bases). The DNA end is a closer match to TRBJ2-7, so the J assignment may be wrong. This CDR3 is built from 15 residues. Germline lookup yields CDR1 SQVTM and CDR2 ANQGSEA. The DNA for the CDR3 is TGCAGCGTTCACCTACAGGGCGGGAGCTCCTACGAGCAGTACTTC. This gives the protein CSVHLQGGSSYEQYF.

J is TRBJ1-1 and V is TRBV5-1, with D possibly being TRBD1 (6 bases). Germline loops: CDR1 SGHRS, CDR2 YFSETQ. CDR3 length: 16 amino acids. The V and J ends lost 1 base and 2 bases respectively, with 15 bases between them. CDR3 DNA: TGCGCCAGCAGCTTGCTTGGGGGCTCGGGAAACACTGAAGCTTTCTTT. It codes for CASSLLGGSGNTEAFF.

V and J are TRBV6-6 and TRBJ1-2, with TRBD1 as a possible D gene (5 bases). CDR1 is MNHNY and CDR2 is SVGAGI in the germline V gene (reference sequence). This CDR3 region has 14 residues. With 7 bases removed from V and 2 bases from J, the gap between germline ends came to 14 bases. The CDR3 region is CASIATTANYGYTF. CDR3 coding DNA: TGTGCCAGCATTGCGACGACAGCAAACTATGGCTACACCTTC.

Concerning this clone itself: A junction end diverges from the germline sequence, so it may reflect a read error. In DNA form, the CDR3 reads TGTGCTAGCAGCTTAGTCGGGTCGTCCGGGGAGCTGTTTTTT. This translates into CASSLVGSSGELFF. V usage is TRBV7-7 and J usage is TRBJ2-2, with D unclear. This CDR3 has 14 amino acids. CDR1 SSHAT and CDR2 FNYEAQ come from the germline V gene (reference sequence).

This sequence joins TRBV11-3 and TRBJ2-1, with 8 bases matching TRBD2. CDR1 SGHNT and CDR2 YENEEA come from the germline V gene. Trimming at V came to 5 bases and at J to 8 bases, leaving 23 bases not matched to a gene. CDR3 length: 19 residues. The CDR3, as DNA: TGTGCCAGCAGCCCACCCTCTGGACTAGCTTGGGCTGGGGGGGATGAGCAGTTCTTC. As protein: CASSPPSGLAWAGGDEQFF.

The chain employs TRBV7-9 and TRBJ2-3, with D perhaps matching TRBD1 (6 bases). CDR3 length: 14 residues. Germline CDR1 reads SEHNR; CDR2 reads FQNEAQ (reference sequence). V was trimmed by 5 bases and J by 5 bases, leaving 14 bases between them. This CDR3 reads CASSKTGYQDTQYF. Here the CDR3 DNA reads TGTGCCAGCAGCAAAACAGGGTATCAAGATACGCAGTATTTT.

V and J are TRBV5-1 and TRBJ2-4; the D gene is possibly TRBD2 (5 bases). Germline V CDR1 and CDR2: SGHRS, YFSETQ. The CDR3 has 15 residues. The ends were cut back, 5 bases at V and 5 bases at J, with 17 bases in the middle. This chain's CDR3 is CASRMRVGSENIQYF. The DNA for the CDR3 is TGCGCCAGCAGGATGAGGGTCGGGTCGGAAAACATTCAGTACTTC.

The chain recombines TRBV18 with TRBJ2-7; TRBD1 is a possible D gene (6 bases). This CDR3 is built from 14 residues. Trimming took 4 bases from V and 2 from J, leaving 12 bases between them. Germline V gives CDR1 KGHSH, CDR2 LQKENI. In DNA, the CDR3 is TGTGCCAGCTCACTCAGACAGGCCACCTACGAGCAGTACTTC. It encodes CASSLRQATYEQYF.

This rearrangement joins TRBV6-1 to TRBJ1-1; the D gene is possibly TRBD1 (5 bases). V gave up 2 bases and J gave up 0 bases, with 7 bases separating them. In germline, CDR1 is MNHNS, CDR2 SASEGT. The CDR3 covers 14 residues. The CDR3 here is CASSEQGMNTEAFF. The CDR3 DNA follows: TGTGCCAGCAGTGAACAGGGCATGAACACTGAAGCTTTCTTT.

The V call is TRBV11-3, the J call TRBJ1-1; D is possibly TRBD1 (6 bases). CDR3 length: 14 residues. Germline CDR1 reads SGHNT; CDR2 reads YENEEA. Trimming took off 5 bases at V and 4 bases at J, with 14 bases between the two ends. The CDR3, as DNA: TGTGCCAGCAGCCCCAACAGGGTAGTCACTGAAGCTTTCTTT. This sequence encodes CASSPNRVVTEAFF.

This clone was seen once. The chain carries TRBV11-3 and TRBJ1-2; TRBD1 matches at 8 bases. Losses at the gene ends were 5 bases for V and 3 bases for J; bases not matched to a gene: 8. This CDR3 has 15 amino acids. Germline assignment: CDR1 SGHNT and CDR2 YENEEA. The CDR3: CASSQRQGRDYGYTF. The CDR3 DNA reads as TGTGCCAGCAGCCAAAGACAGGGGAGGGACTATGGCTACACCTTC.

Here the CDR3 DNA reads TGCAGCGTCCTACAGGGGGCGGAGACCCAGTACTTC. It codes for CSVLQGAETQYF. The rearrangement joins TRBV29-1 to TRBJ2-5, with 9 bases lining up with TRBD1. The germline gives CDR1 SQVTM, CDR2 ANQGSEA. J was trimmed by 5 bases and V by 6 bases; bases with no gene match: 4. This CDR3 is built from 12 residues.

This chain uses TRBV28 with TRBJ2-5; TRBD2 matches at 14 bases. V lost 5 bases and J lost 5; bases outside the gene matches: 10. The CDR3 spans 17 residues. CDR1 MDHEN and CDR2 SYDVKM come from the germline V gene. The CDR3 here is CASSRPSTSGGAETQYF. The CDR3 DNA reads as TGTGCCAGCAGTCGTCCCTCGACTAGCGGGGGGGCGGAGACCCAGTACTTC.

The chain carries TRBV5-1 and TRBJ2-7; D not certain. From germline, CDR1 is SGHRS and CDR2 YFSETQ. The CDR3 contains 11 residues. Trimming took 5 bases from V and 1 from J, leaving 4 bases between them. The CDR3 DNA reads TGCGCCAGCAGGTCATCCTACGAGCAGTACTTC. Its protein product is CASRSSYEQYF. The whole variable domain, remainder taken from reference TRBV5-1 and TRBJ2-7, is KAGVTQTPRYLIKTRGQQVTLSCSPISGHRSVSWYQQTPGQGLQFLFEYFSETQRNKGNFPGRFSGRQFSNSRSEMNVSTLELGDSALYLCASRSSYEQYFGPGTRLTVT.

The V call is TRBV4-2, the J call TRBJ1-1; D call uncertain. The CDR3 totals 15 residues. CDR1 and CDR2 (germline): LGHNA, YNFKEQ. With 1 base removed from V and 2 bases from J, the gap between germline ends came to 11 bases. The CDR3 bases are TGTGCCAGCAGCCAAGGCCCCATAAGCAACACTGAAGCTTTCTTT. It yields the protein CASSQGPISNTEAFF.

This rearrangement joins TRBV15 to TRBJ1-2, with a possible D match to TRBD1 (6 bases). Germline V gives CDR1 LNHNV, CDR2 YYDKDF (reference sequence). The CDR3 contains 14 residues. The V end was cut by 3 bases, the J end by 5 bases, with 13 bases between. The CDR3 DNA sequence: TGTGCCACCAGCAGCTCCGGGACAACATATGGCTACACCTTC. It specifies CATSSSGTTYGYTF.

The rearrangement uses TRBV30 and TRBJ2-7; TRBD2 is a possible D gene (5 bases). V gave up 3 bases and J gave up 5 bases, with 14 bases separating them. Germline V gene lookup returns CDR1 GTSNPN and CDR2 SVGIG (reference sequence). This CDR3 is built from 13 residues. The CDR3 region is CAWSPWELNEQYF. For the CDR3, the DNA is TGTGCCTGGAGCCCCTGGGAGCTAAACGAGCAGTACTTC.

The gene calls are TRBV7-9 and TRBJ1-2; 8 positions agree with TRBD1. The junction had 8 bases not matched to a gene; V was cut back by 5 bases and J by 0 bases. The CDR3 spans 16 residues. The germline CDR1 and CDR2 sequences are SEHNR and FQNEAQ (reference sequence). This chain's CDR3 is CASSNEQGGSNYGYTF. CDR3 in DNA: TGTGCCAGCAGCAATGAACAGGGGGGGTCTAACTATGGCTACACCTTC.

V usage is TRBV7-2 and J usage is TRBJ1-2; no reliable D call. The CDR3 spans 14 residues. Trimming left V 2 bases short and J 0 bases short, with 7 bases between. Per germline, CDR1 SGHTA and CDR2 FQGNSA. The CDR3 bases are TGTGCCAGCAGCTTAACAGCCTCTAACTATGGCTACACCTTC. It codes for CASSLTASNYGYTF.

The CDR3 DNA reads TGTGCCAGCAGTTCGATCGGGAACACCATATATTTT. Its translation is CASSSIGNTIYF. V usage is TRBV28 and J usage is TRBJ1-3; D ambiguous. Germline CDR1 is MDHEN and CDR2 is SYDVKM. V was clipped by 4 bases and J by 7 bases, with 8 bases between them. The CDR3 runs to 12 residues.

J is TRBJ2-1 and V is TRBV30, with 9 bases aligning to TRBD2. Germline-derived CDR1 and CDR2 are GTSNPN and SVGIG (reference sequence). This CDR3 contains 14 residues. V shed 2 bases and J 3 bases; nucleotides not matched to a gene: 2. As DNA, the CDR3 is TGTGCCTGGAGTCAGACTAGCGGCTACAATGAGCAGTTCTTC. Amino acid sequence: CAWSQTSGYNEQFF.

CDR3 sequence: CASSLVGTAGGRETQYF. Written as DNA, the CDR3 is TGTGCCAGCAGCTTAGTTGGCACGGCGGGGGGGCGGGAGACCCAGTACTTC. The chain couples TRBV7-2 to TRBJ2-5; TRBD2 aligns across 9 bases. Per the germline V gene, CDR1 is SGHTA and CDR2 is FQGNSA. V lost 1 base and J lost 5; bases outside the gene matches: 11. This CDR3 is built from 17 residues.

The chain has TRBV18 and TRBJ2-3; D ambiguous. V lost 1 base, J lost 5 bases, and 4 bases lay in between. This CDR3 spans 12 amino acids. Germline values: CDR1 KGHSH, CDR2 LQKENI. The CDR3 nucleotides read TGTGCCAGCTCACCACTCGGAGATACGCAGTATTTT. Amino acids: CASSPLGDTQYF.